These T cell receptor beta chains were read from a single sample in a study of OX40 agonist ivuxolimab in advanced cancers. Generated by immunoSEQ multiplex PCR, the TCRdb table keeps only in-frame clones and is missing some. The top ten clones hold approximately 2% of a sample with approximately 77,000 clones, 75% to 90% of them seen once. Sequencing used CD4+ or CD8+ T cells sorted from blood, obtained in a trial of the OX40 agonist ivuxolimab. These TCRs come from an adult with an advanced solid tumor such as melanoma, head and neck, liver or kidney cancer. CDR3s include the opening cysteine and the closing phenylalanine or tryptophan. D genes are given only for firm matches. Size is omitted from some rows. Given values are once, few, many or a class for expanded clones.

>-|-|TRBV15|TRBJ1-6
CATRQTNSPLHF
TGTGCCACCAGACAGACCAATTCACCCCTCCACTTT
>once|-|TRBV28|TRBJ1-2
CASSLLGRLETF
TGTGCCAGCAGTTTATTGGGGCGCCTAGAAACCTTC
>-|TRBD2|TRBV30|TRBJ2-1
CAWTGLQSYNEQFF
TGTGCCTGGACGGGACTACAGTCCTACAATGAGCAGTTCTTC
>-|TRBD1|TRBV11-2|TRBJ2-1
CASSSPGGQGLISNEQFF
TGTGCCAGCAGCTCTCCCGGGGGACAGGGGCTGATCTCCAATGAGCAGTTCTTC
>-|TRBD1|TRBV11-2|TRBJ1-1
CASSGRQGVSLNTEAFF
TGTGCCAGCAGCGGTCGACAGGGGGTTTCGTTGAACACTGAAGCTTTCTTT
>-|-|TRBV15|TRBJ1-1
CATSRDRTEAFF
TGTGCCACCAGCAGAGATCGCACTGAAGCTTTCTTT
>-|-|TRBV28|TRBJ2-2
CASSPRRDSGNTGELFF
TGTGCCAGCAGCCCTCGCCGGGACTCGGGGAACACCGGGGAGCTGTTTTTT
>-|-|TRBV18|TRBJ1-1
CASSPMRSSTNTEAFF
TGTGCCAGCTCACCTATGAGGAGCAGTACGAACACTGAAGCTTTCTTT
>-|TRBD2|TRBV9|TRBJ2-1
CASSGLALSNEQFF
TGTGCCAGCAGTGGACTAGCTCTAAGTAATGAGCAGTTCTTC
>-|TRBD2|TRBV7-7|TRBJ2-5
CASSSSGETQYF
TGTGCCAGCAGCTCTAGCGGAGAGACCCAGTACTTC
>-|-|TRBV9|TRBJ2-2
CASSVMGASNTGELFF
TGTGCCAGCAGCGTAATGGGGGCCTCGAACACCGGGGAGCTGTTTTTT